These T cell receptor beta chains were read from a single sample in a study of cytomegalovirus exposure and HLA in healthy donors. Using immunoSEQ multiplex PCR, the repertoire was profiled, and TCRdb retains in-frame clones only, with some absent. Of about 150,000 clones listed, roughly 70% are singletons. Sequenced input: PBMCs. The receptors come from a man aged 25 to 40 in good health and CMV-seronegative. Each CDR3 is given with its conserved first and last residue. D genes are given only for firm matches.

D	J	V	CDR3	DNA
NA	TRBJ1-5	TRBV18	CASSPQEGLPPQHF	TGTGCCAGCTCACCTCAGGAGGGACTCCCGCCCCAGCATTTT
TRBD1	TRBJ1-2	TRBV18	CASSLGTGGGYGHTF	TGTGCCAGCTCACTAGGGACAGGGGGCGGCTATGGCCACACCTTC
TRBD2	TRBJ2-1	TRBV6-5	CVSSYSQGLATNEQFF	TGTGTCAGCAGCTACTCGCAGGGACTAGCGACCAATGAGCAGTTCTTC
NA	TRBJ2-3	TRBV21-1	CASSKPSGRDTQYF	TGTGCCAGCAGCAAGCCTAGCGGGAGAGATACGCAGTATTTT
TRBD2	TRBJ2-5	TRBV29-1	CSVGWGGETQYF	TGCAGCGTTGGGTGGGGGGGAGAGACCCAGTACTTC
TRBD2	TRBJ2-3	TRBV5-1	CASSWGLAGETDTQYF	TGCGCCAGCAGCTGGGGACTAGCGGGAGAAACAGATACGCAGTATTTT
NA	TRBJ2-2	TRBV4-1	CASSRRLGNTGELFF	TGCGCCAGCAGCCGCCGACTAGGGAATACCGGGGAGCTGTTTTTT
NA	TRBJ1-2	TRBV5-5	CASSSIGVGGGYTF	TGTGCCAGCAGCTCCATTGGAGTGGGGGGGGGCTACACCTTC
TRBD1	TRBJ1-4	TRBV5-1	CASCDRGTLGEKLFF	TGCGCCAGCTGTGACAGGGGGACTCTCGGTGAAAAACTGTTTTTT
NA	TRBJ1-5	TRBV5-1	CASSLGGRDGQPQHF	TGCGCCAGCAGCTTGGGCGGCAGGGATGGTCAGCCCCAGCATTTT
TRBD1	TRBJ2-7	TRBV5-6	CASSRRRGQGRYEQYF	TGTGCCAGCAGCCGCCGCCGTGGACAGGGGAGATACGAGCAGTACTTC
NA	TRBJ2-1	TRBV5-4	CASSLAALASEEQFF	TGTGCCAGCAGCTTGGCCGCACTAGCCTCCGAAGAGCAGTTCTTC
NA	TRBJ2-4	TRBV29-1	CSVVWAGNIQYF	TGCAGCGTTGTCTGGGCTGGAAACATTCAGTACTTC